This passage covers 20 T cell receptor beta chains from one sample sequenced in a study of monozygotic twins with inflammatory bowel disease. No DNA is given; TCRdb re-called the 5' RACE reads and lists each CDR3 protein once. The repertoire table contains over 90,000 distinct CDR3 sequences. What was sequenced was blood. Source of these receptors: a human donor with ulcerative colitis or Crohn's disease, or a healthy co-twin of an affected twin (not recorded which).

The chain links TRBV7-7 to TRBJ2-1; the D call from TCRdb, TRBD2, cannot be confirmed without DNA. The CDR3 spans 15 residues. Germline lookup yields CDR1 SSHAT and CDR2 FNYEAQ (reference sequence). CDR3 sequence: CASSYTSGPYNEQFF.

CDR3: CASSLAGPPDTQYF. This chain joins TRBV5-4 and TRBJ2-3; TCRdb proposes TRBD2, but this gene call is untestable without DNA. The CDR3 is 14 residues long. CDR1 and CDR2 from the germline V gene are SGHNT and YYREEE (reference sequence).

The genes are TRBV7-2 and TRBJ1-1. The CDR3 totals 15 residues. Germline CDR1 reads SGHTA; CDR2 reads FQGNSA. The CDR3 reads CASSLGGLVNTEAFF.

The rearrangement joins TRBV10-2 to TRBJ2-7; TCRdb proposes TRBD2, but this gene call is untestable without DNA. Looked up from germline, CDR1 is WSHSY and CDR2 is SAAADI. This CDR3 spans 13 amino acids. CDR3: CASKEGGGYEQYF.

The J gene is TRBJ2-1, the V gene TRBV28; lacking DNA, the TRBD1 call made by TCRdb goes unchecked. The CDR3 spans 14 residues. Germline lookup yields CDR1 MDHEN and CDR2 SYDVKM. The CDR3 loop is CASVGGVIGNEQFF.

The genes are TRBV5-6 and TRBJ1-1. In germline, CDR1 is SGHDT, CDR2 YYEEEE. This CDR3 has 16 amino acids. The CDR3 protein is CASALRDRVRNTEAFF. Drawing the rest from reference TRBV5-6 and TRBJ1-1, the complete variable domain is DAGVTQSPTHLIKTRGQQVTLRCSPKSGHDTVSWYQQALGQGPQFIFQYYEEEERQRGNFPDRFSGHQFPNYSSELNVNALLLGDSALYLCASALRDRVRNTEAFFGQGTRLTVV.

The rearrangement joins TRBV6-1 to TRBJ2-3. There are 15 residues in the CDR3. Looked up from germline, CDR1 is MNHNS and CDR2 is SASEGT. The CDR3 loop reads CASRATKTSTDTQYF.

This sequence joins TRBV18 and TRBJ2-6. The CDR3 has 15 residues. The germline gives CDR1 KGHSH, CDR2 LQKENI. This CDR3 reads CASSPLGAGANVLTF.

The chain combines TRBV21-1 with TRBJ2-7; TCRdb picks TRBD2, but there is no DNA to check that call. TRBV21-1 is marked as a pseudogene. The CDR3 totals 18 residues. This chain's CDR3 is CASSRGLAGVAPNYEQYF.

The V and J genes are TRBV14 and TRBJ1-6. From germline, CDR1 is SGHDN and CDR2 FVKESK. CDR3 length: 13 residues. The CDR3 reads CASSREGFLPLHF. Supplemented by reference TRBV14 and TRBJ1-6, the full variable domain reads EAGVTQFPSHSVIEKGQTVTLRCDPISGHDNLYWYRRVMGKEIKFLLHFVKESKQDESGMPNNRFLAERTGGTYSTLKVQPAELEDSGVYFCASSREGFLPLHFGNGTRLTVT.

The V call is TRBV6-5, the J call TRBJ1-5; TCRdb outputs TRBD1, but without DNA this stays unchecked. The CDR3 consists of 15 residues. The V gene's germline CDR1 is MNHEY and CDR2 SVGAGI. The CDR3 sequence is CASSYTGGNNQPQHF.

The rearrangement links TRBV5-1 to TRBJ2-3; as DNA is missing, the TRBD1 call by TCRdb cannot be tested. The CDR3 is made up of 15 amino acids. Germline V gives CDR1 SGHRS, CDR2 YFSETQ. CDR3: CASSLAGGAANTQYF.

This CDR3 reads CASSLEVRAEQFF. The chain couples TRBV7-2 to TRBJ2-1. The CDR3 is 13 residues long. Germline CDR1 is SGHTA and CDR2 is FQGNSA. The full variable domain, rest sourced from reference TRBV7-2 and TRBJ2-1, is GAGVSQSPSNKVTEKGKDVELRCDPISGHTALYWYRQSLGQGLEFLIYFQGNSAPDKSGLPSDRFSAERTGGSVSTLTIQRTQQEDSAVYLCASSLEVRAEQFFGPGTRLTVL.

The rearrangement links TRBV4-3 to TRBJ2-2; TCRdb indicates TRBD2, and absent DNA this call remains unverified. This CDR3 has 15 residues. CDR1 and CDR2 (germline): LGHNA, YSLEER. CDR3 in amino acids: CASSPTSGGAGELFF.

This sequence joins TRBV6-2 or TRBV6-3 and TRBJ1-5. This CDR3 has 13 amino acids. Germline V gene sequence: CDR1 MNHEY, CDR2 SVGEGT. This CDR3 is CASSWLDAQPQHF.

The chain recombines TRBV20-1 with TRBJ1-2; as DNA is missing, the TRBD1 call by TCRdb cannot be tested. This CDR3 region has 11 residues. Per germline, CDR1 DFQATT and CDR2 SNEGSKA (reference sequence). The CDR3 here is CSAHGGRGYTF.

The chain is built from TRBV7-6 and TRBJ2-2; as DNA is missing, the TRBD1 call by TCRdb cannot be tested. The CDR3 covers 17 residues. The germline CDR1 and CDR2 sequences are SGHVS and FNYEAQ. This CDR3 reads CASSDPPSDANTGELFF.

The gene calls are TRBV7-9 and TRBJ1-4. This CDR3 has 14 amino acids. The V gene's germline CDR1 is SEHNR and CDR2 FQNEAQ (reference sequence). The CDR3 loop is CASSLGHTNEKLFF. Complete variable domain (other parts from reference TRBV7-9 and TRBJ1-4): DTGVSQNPRHKITKRGQNVTFRCDPISEHNRLYWYRQTLGQGPEFLTYFQNEAQLEKSRLLSDRFSAERPKGSFSTLEIQRTEQGDSAMYLCASSLGHTNEKLFFGSGTQLSVL.

The chain links TRBV20-1 to TRBJ2-1; the D gene TCRdb calls, TRBD1, cannot be checked with no DNA. This CDR3 region has 12 residues. The germline CDR1 and CDR2 sequences are DFQATT and SNEGSKA (reference sequence). CDR3 sequence reads: CSARGRRDEQFF.

V is TRBV28 and J is TRBJ2-1; TCRdb selects TRBD1, and the lack of DNA leaves this call unchecked. Germline V gene lookup returns CDR1 MDHEN and CDR2 SYDVKM. This CDR3 contains 15 residues. The CDR3 loop reads CASSPQGFVYNEQFF.